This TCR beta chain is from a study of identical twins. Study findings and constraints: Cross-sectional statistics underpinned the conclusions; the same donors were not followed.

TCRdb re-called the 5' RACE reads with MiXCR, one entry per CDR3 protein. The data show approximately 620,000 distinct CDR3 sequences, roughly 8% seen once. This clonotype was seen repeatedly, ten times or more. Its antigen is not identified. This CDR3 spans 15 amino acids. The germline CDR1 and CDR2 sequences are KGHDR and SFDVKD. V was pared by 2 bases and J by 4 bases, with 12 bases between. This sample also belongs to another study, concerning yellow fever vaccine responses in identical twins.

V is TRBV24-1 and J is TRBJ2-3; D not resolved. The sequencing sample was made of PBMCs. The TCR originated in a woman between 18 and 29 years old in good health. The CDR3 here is CATSDSSALPDTQYF. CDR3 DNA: TGTGCCACCAGTGATTCTTCCGCGTTGCCAGATACGCAGTATTTT.